Shown below are 12 T cell receptor beta chains from a single sample sequenced in a study of blood T cell repertoires in COVID-19 (dated by TCRdb to 2019 to 2021). To prepare the library, the immunoSEQ multiplex PCR assay was applied. TCRdb's version of the immuneACCESS table is confined to in-frame rearrangements and falls short of the full clone set. An unresolved V gene accounts for under half of the shortfall where checked; the remainder is of unknown origin. This sample comprises hundreds of thousands of clones, around 91% of them detected only once. The biggest ten clones account for 1.7% of the sample. The sequenced sample consisted of PBMCs or T cells enriched from blood (not recorded which). These receptors all stem from a woman aged 18-35 years with acute COVID-19.

The V gene is TRBV5-1, the J gene TRBJ2-7; 9 bases match TRBD2. Trimming took 4 bases from V and 6 from J; bases not matched to a gene: 8. The CDR3 consists of 14 residues. Germline V gives CDR1 SGHRS, CDR2 YFSETQ. CDR3 in DNA: TGCGCCAGCAGCCTGACTAGCGGCCTCGGCGAGCAGTACTTC. Amino acids: CASSLTSGLGEQYF.

The chain employs TRBV7-8 and TRBJ1-4, with a weak D call TRBD1 (6 bases). Between the trimmed V and J ends, which lost 5 bases and 3 bases, there was a span of 13 bases. Germline values: CDR1 SGHVS, CDR2 FQNEAQ. This CDR3 spans 15 amino acids. The CDR3 here is CASSLRQAPNEKLFF. The CDR3 DNA sequence: TGTGCCAGCAGCCTCAGACAGGCACCTAATGAAAAACTGTTTTTT.

The genes are TRBV4-1 and TRBJ2-1; 10 nucleotides line up with TRBD2. The ends lost 5 bases at V and 10 bases at J; junction bases unmatched: 17. Germline V gives CDR1 MGHRA, CDR2 YSYEKL. The CDR3 has 17 amino acids. The CDR3 protein is CASSTRLLTSLAGEQFF. The CDR3 nucleotides are TGCGCCAGCAGCACCCGCCTTCTAACCTCACTAGCGGGAGAGCAGTTCTTC.

The CDR3 DNA reads TGTGCCAGCAGCCAAAGGACTAGCGGGAGGGACGAGCAGTACTTC. Amino acid sequence: CASSQRTSGRDEQYF. J is TRBJ2-7 and V is TRBV13, with 15 bases identical to TRBD2. Germline CDR1 PRHDT, CDR2 FYEKMQ (reference sequence). This CDR3 comprises 15 residues. The J segment lost 5 bases and the V segment lost 5 bases, leaving 4 bases of the junction unmatched.

DNA for the CDR3: TGTGCCAGCTCACCCGGACAGCAGAACACCGGGGAGCTGTTTTTT. It translates to CASSPGQQNTGELFF. J is TRBJ2-2 and V is TRBV18; possible D gene TRBD1, 6 bases. The CDR3 covers 15 residues. Trimming removed 3 bases at V and 1 base at J, with 9 bases between. Germline loops: CDR1 KGHSH, CDR2 LQKENI. Drawing the rest from reference TRBV18 and TRBJ2-2, the complete variable domain is NAGVMQNPRHLVRRRGQEARLRCSPMKGHSHVYWYRQLPEEGLKFMVYLQKENIIDESGMPKERFSAEFPKEGPSILRIQQVVRGDSAAYFCASSPGQQNTGELFFGEGSRLTVL.

This rearrangement joins TRBV6-5 to TRBJ1-6, with D uncertain. V lost 2 bases to trimming and J lost 5 bases, with 10 bases between them. Germline V gene sequence: CDR1 MNHEY, CDR2 SVGAGI. CDR3 length equals 15 residues. CDR3 sequence (DNA): TGTGCCAGCAGTTACGAGGCACTTGATAATTCACCCCTCCACTTT. Amino acid sequence: CASSYEALDNSPLHF.

This clone was recorded only once. The chain has TRBV7-9 and TRBJ1-1, with D possibly being TRBD1 (5 bases). The CDR3 spans 17 residues. Per the germline V gene, CDR1 is SEHNR and CDR2 is FQNEAQ (reference sequence). The germline V and J ends were trimmed by 1 base and 1 base, with 16 bases remaining between them. CDR3 nucleotide sequence: TGTGCCAGCAGCTTAGTAGTAGCAGGGCCAAAGAACACTGAAGCTTTCTTT. This codes for CASSLVVAGPKNTEAFF. Complete variable domain (other parts from reference TRBV7-9 and TRBJ1-1): DTGVSQNPRHKITKRGQNVTFRCDPISEHNRLYWYRQTLGQGPEFLTYFQNEAQLEKSRLLSDRFSAERPKGSFSTLEIQRTEQGDSAMYLCASSLVVAGPKNTEAFFGQGTRLTVV.

The chain links TRBV10-3 to TRBJ2-1; D may be TRBD1 (6 bases). The ends were cut back, 7 bases at V and 6 bases at J, with 16 bases in the middle. The CDR3 is 14 amino acids. CDR1 ENHRY and CDR2 SYGVKD come from the germline V gene. CDR3 nucleotides: TGTGCCATCACTCAGCAACAGGGTAGCAATGAGCAGTTCTTC. It specifies CAITQQQGSNEQFF.

The gene calls are TRBV19 and TRBJ1-5; 7 bases fit TRBD1. Trimming at V came to 7 bases and at J to 0 bases, leaving 6 bases not matched to a gene. Germline CDR1 is LNHDA and CDR2 is SQIVND (reference sequence). The CDR3 length is 15 residues. The CDR3 DNA reads as TGTGCCAGTACCCAAGACAGGGATAGCAATCAGCCCCAGCATTTT. Amino acids: CASTQDRDSNQPQHF. Together with reference TRBV19 and TRBJ1-5, the CDR3 gives the full variable domain: DGGITQSPKYLFRKEGQNVTLSCEQNLNHDAMYWYRQDPGQGLRLIYYSQIVNDFQKGDIAEGYSVSREKKESFPLTVTSAQKNPTAFYLCASTQDRDSNQPQHFGDGTRLSIL.

V and J are TRBV10-1 and TRBJ2-7; 11 nucleotides match TRBD2. Germline V lookup: CDR1 WNHNN, CDR2 SYGVQD (reference sequence). This CDR3 is built from 15 residues. With 3 bases clipped from V and 1 base from J, the junction kept 2 bases outside the gene matches. The DNA for the CDR3 is TGCGCCAGCAGTGACGGGACTAGCGGTTCCTACGAGCAGTACTTC. Translation: CASSDGTSGSYEQYF.

Only one count was recorded for this clone. The V and J genes are TRBV18 and TRBJ2-5; 7 bases align to TRBD1. Germline V lookup: CDR1 KGHSH, CDR2 LQKENI. CDR3 size: 14 residues. The ends lost 3 bases at V and 5 bases at J; junction bases unmatched: 6. CDR3 protein: CASSPTTGDETQYF. The CDR3 region has the DNA TGTGCCAGCTCACCCACTACAGGGGACGAGACCCAGTACTTC.

The chain carries TRBV9 and TRBJ2-6; 9 nucleotides line up with TRBD1. With V trimmed by 3 bases and J by 0 bases, 7 bases remained unmatched. Per germline, CDR1 SGDLS and CDR2 YYNGEE. CDR3 length: 18 residues. CDR3 loop: CASSGNGQGFSGANVLTF. The CDR3 DNA sequence: TGTGCCAGCAGCGGTAACGGACAGGGGTTCTCTGGGGCCAACGTCCTGACTTTC.